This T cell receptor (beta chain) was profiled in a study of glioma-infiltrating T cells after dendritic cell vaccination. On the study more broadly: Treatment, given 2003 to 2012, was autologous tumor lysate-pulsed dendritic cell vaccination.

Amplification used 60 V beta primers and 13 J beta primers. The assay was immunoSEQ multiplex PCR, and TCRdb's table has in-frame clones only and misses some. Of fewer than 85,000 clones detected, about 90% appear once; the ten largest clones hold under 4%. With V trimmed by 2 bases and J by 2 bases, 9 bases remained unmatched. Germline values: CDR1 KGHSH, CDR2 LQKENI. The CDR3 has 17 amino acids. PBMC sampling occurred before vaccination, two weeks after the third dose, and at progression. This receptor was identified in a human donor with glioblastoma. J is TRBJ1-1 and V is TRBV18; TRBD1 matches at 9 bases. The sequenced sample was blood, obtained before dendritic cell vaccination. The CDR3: CASSPGTTGGINTEAFF. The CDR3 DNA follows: TGTGCCAGCTCACCAGGAACTACAGGGGGCATCAACACTGAAGCTTTCTTT. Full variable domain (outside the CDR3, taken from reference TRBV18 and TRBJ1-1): NAGVMQNPRHLVRRRGQEARLRCSPMKGHSHVYWYRQLPEEGLKFMVYLQKENIIDESGMPKERFSAEFPKEGPSILRIQQVVRGDSAAYFCASSPGTTGGINTEAFFGQGTRLTVV.